A selection of T cell receptor beta chains follows, all from one sample in a study of T cell clusters in autoimmune cytopenias. TCRdb processed the multiplex PCR reads again and assigns one entry to each CDR3 protein, with no DNA. The sample includes roughly 4,400 distinct CDR3 sequences. This same sample was also part of a study on T cell repertoires in aging, cancer and after chemotherapy.

The sequencing sample was made of peripheral blood. Receptors were obtained from a human donor in good health. CDR3s include the opening cysteine and the closing phenylalanine or tryptophan. Where a row states a size, it is once, few, many or the class of an expanded clone; other rows omit it.

size: medium-sized
V: TRBV19
J: TRBJ2-1
CDR3: CASSPGEGGVLHNEQFF

size: .
V: TRBV12-3/TRBV12-4
J: TRBJ2-1
CDR3: CASSLQGQNEQFF

size: .
V: TRBV6-6
J: TRBJ1-4
CDR3: CASSYRGDTRNEKLFF

size: .
V: TRBV18
J: TRBJ2-7
CDR3: CASSRHEGAYEQYF

size: .
V: TRBV6-4
J: TRBJ2-2
CDR3: CASSRRGLYTGELFF

size: .
V: TRBV18
J: TRBJ2-1
CDR3: CASSATGTSGSKEQFF

size: .
V: TRBV5-5
J: TRBJ2-7
CDR3: CASSLIYEQYF

size: .
V: TRBV12-5
J: TRBJ2-2
CDR3: CASGRTGTSGELFF

size: .
V: TRBV7-6
J: TRBJ2-7
CDR3: CASSLGTGYYEQYF

size: medium-sized
V: TRBV12-3/TRBV12-4
J: TRBJ2-5
CDR3: CASSLLGGGTQYF

size: .
V: TRBV29-1
J: TRBJ1-1
CDR3: CSVEAGGVNTEAFF

size: .
V: TRBV12-3/TRBV12-4
J: TRBJ1-4
CDR3: CASRPLPRGDGEVRAFEKLFF

size: .
V: TRBV6-5
J: TRBJ1-5
CDR3: CATRDRGMAQPQHF

size: .
V: TRBV19
J: TRBJ1-2
CDR3: CASSPWDLNYGYTF

size: .
V: TRBV5-1
J: TRBJ2-7
CDR3: CASSLGARGGLAGNEQYF

size: .
V: TRBV6-2/TRBV6-3
J: TRBJ1-3
CDR3: CASDWTAERSGNTIYF

size: .
V: TRBV6-6
J: TRBJ2-7
CDR3: CASRPGQGFTEQYF

size: .
V: TRBV4-2
J: TRBJ2-2
CDR3: CASSQDRGGIQDGELFF

size: .
V: TRBV4-2
J: TRBJ2-1
CDR3: CASSQEMSGPSSYNEQFF

size: .
V: TRBV18
J: TRBJ2-5
CDR3: CASSPLAETQYF

size: .
V: TRBV10-3
J: TRBJ2-3
CDR3: CAISDSGKRPDTQYF

size: .
V: TRBV13
J: TRBJ2-7
CDR3: CASSLGGGQTYEQYF

size: .
V: TRBV6-1
J: TRBJ2-6
CDR3: CASSIGTRQANVLTF

size: .
V: TRBV18
J: TRBJ2-2
CDR3: CASSRQVDGELFF

size: .
V: TRBV6-1
J: TRBJ2-5
CDR3: CASSLGQMETQYF

size: medium-sized
V: TRBV29-1
J: TRBJ1-6
CDR3: CSVSVGTSNSPLHF

size: .
V: TRBV5-4
J: TRBJ2-2
CDR3: CASSSNPGLAYTGELFF

size: medium-sized
V: TRBV29-1
J: TRBJ2-1
CDR3: CSVGGGAYNEQFF

size: .
V: TRBV7-2
J: TRBJ2-2
CDR3: CASSSGLAGRVAELFF

size: medium-sized
V: TRBV19
J: TRBJ1-5
CDR3: CASRGGQGGNQPQHF

size: medium-sized
V: TRBV12-3/TRBV12-4
J: TRBJ2-5
CDR3: CASSLPEGETQYF

size: .
V: TRBV7-6
J: TRBJ1-5
CDR3: CASSLAPSNQPQHF

size: medium-sized
V: TRBV19
J: TRBJ2-2
CDR3: CASMARGITGELFF

size: .
V: TRBV5-5
J: TRBJ2-7
CDR3: CASSFGRNSYEQYF

size: .
V: TRBV5-1
J: TRBJ2-7
CDR3: CASSELAALEAEQYF

size: .
V: TRBV12-3/TRBV12-4
J: TRBJ2-5
CDR3: CASSPPEGETQYF

size: .
V: TRBV19
J: TRBJ2-2
CDR3: CASSTQGPGELFF

size: .
V: TRBV13
J: TRBJ1-1
CDR3: CASSRGGLTEAFF

size: .
V: TRBV5-6
J: TRBJ2-5
CDR3: CASSLEAGVKTQYF

size: .
V: TRBV6-2/TRBV6-3
J: TRBJ2-1
CDR3: CASSYWTRENEQFF

size: .
V: TRBV7-6
J: TRBJ2-5
CDR3: CASSPRPGSVETQYF

size: .
V: TRBV12-3/TRBV12-4
J: TRBJ2-2
CDR3: CASSLSTGTGELFF

size: .
V: TRBV18
J: TRBJ1-4
CDR3: CASSPSMRGTTNEKLFF

size: .
V: TRBV18
J: TRBJ1-2
CDR3: CASSPPSGGRRWGYTF

size: medium-sized
V: TRBV19
J: TRBJ2-2
CDR3: CASSILAGGGTGELFF

size: .
V: TRBV7-9
J: TRBJ2-3
CDR3: CASSLGSGDLTDTQYF

size: .
V: TRBV27
J: TRBJ2-1
CDR3: CASRTPGTQGNEQFF

size: .
V: TRBV20-1
J: TRBJ2-2
CDR3: CSADRQGVNTGELFF

size: .
V: TRBV6-2/TRBV6-3
J: TRBJ1-1
CDR3: CASSYGGKSTEAFF

size: .
V: TRBV5-5
J: TRBJ1-5
CDR3: CASSPTGQGNQPQHF

size: .
V: TRBV19
J: TRBJ2-1
CDR3: CASKSTGVFNEQFF